The 8 T cell receptor beta chains below all came from one sample that was sequenced in a study of identical twins. TCRdb analysed the 5' RACE reads with MiXCR anew, one entry per CDR3 protein. Of some 1,600,000 distinct CDR3 sequences detected, roughly 35% appear once; the ten largest clones hold approximately 0.25%. Sequencing was performed on cord blood. The receptors shown here come from a newborn girl in good health.

This clonotype was counted many times. V usage is TRBV6-1 and J usage is TRBJ1-2, with 9 bases identical to TRBD1. Germline CDR1 MNHNS, CDR2 SASEGT. CDR3 length: 13 amino acids. J was trimmed by 4 bases and V by 6 bases; bases with no gene match: 3. The chain's CDR3 is CASRATGGYGYTF. The CDR3 DNA follows: TGTGCCAGCAGGGCGACAGGGGGCTATGGCTACACCTTC.

Note on this clonotype: A read error may be the cause here, since a much bigger clone is one base away. The chain employs TRBV6-1 and TRBJ1-2, with TRBD1 matching 9 bases. The CDR3 contains 14 residues. V trimming: 6 bases; J trimming: 4 bases; junction bases outside the gene matches: 6. The germline V gene encodes CDR1 MNHNS and CDR2 SASEGT. In DNA form, the CDR3 reads TGTGCCAGCAGGGATACAGGGGGCGGCTATGGCTACACCTTC. It translates to CASRDTGGGYGYTF.

This clonotype appeared a few times. V and J are TRBV5-1 and TRBJ1-4; the match to TRBD1 covers 9 bases. With V trimmed by 3 bases and J by 8 bases, 17 bases remained unmatched. The length of the CDR3 is 18 residues. Germline V CDR1 and CDR2: SGHRS, YFSETQ. As DNA, the CDR3 is TGCGCCAGCAGCTCCCAAGTCCCGGGACAGGGAAGGTTAGAAAAACTGTTTTTT. It yields the protein CASSSQVPGQGRLEKLFF.

With respect to this clonotype: The junction does not match germline at one end; this may be a read error. The gene calls are TRBV2 and TRBJ2-4, with a possible D match to TRBD2 (6 bases). The CDR3 has 17 residues. The germline gives CDR1 SNHLY, CDR2 FYNNEI. This CDR3 is CASSGLATPSAKNIQYF. CDR3 DNA sequence: TGTGCCAGCAGCGGCCTAGCGACCCCTTCAGCCAAAAACATCCAGTACTTC.

The chain has TRBV15 and TRBJ1-1; 7 nucleotides match TRBD1. The J segment lost 2 bases and the V segment lost 0 bases, leaving 9 bases of the junction unmatched. The CDR3 runs 17 residues. In germline, CDR1 is LNHNV, CDR2 YYDKDF (reference sequence). CDR3 DNA: TGTGCCACCAGCAGAGATCTCTCGACAGGGTCCAACACTGAAGCTTTCTTT. Its translation is CATSRDLSTGSNTEAFF.

This chain connects TRBV5-1 to TRBJ2-1; 8 bases fit TRBD2. CDR3 length: 15 amino acids. The junction had 5 bases not matched to a gene; V was cut back by 5 bases and J by 1 base. Germline-derived CDR1 and CDR2 are SGHRS and YFSETQ. The chain's CDR3 is CASRFRLASYNEQFF. The CDR3 DNA sequence: TGCGCCAGCAGGTTTAGACTAGCGTCCTACAATGAGCAGTTCTTC.

This clonotype was counted a few times. The chain joins TRBV4-2 to TRBJ2-7; 12 positions match TRBD2. The V gene end was trimmed by 0 bases and the J gene end by 0 bases; junction bases not matched to a gene: 0. This CDR3 is 16 amino acids long. CDR1 and CDR2 (germline): LGHNA, YNFKEQ. The CDR3 coding sequence is TGTGCCAGCAGCCAAGAGGGACTAGCGGGCTCCTACGAGCAGTACTTC. Translated, it gives CASSQEGLAGSYEQYF.

V usage is TRBV3-1 and J usage is TRBJ2-6; 7 nucleotides agree with TRBD1. The trim removed 5 bases at V and 1 base at J, leaving 14 bases unmatched. The germline CDR1 and CDR2 sequences are LGHDT and YNNKEL (reference sequence). The CDR3 sequence is 19 residues long. The DNA of the CDR3 is TGTGCCAGCAGCTCTCGCCTCCGGGACAGTTCTTCTGGGGCCAACGTCCTGACTTTC. As protein: CASSSRLRDSSSGANVLTF.